The clone carrying this T cell receptor (beta chain) was seen ten or more times. Its antigen is unidentified. A single record per CDR3 protein comes from TCRdb applying MiXCR to the 5' RACE reads. The sample lists fewer than 350,000 distinct CDR3 sequences, 3.5% to 5% occurring once. This sample is drawn from a study of T cells after yellow fever vaccination. This CDR3 has 13 amino acids. Trimming shortened V by 0 bases and J by 10 bases, and 13 bases separated the two germline ends. CDR1 and CDR2 from the germline V gene are SGHKS and YYEKEE (reference sequence). Overall study findings and caveats: Abundant bulk-derived clonotypes could contaminate FACS-sorted repertoires.

The sample consisted of PBMCs, taken 15 days after the yellow fever booster vaccination. The TCR originated in a young man who received the YFV17D yellow fever vaccine. The chain joins TRBV5-5 to TRBJ1-1; D possibly corresponds to TRBD1 (5 bases). The CDR3 spells CASSLAVGVGAFF. The CDR3 DNA reads as TGTGCCAGCAGCTTGGCCGTGGGGGTCGGAGCTTTCTTT.